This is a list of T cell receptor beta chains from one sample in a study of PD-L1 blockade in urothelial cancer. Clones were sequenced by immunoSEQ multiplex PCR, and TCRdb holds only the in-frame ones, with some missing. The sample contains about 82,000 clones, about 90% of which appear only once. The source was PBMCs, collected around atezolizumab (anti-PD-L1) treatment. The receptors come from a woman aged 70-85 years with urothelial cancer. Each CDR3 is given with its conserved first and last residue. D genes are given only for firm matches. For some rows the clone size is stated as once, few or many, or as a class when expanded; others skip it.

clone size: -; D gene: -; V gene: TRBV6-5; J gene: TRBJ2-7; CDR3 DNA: TGTGCCAGCAGTTACCCAGGGAGGGAGCAGTACTTC; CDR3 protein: CASSYPGREQYF
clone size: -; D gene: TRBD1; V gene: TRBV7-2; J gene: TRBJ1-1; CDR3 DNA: TGTGCCAGCAGCCCCCAGGGGGTGAGAGGGAACACTGAAGCTTTCTTT; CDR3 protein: CASSPQGVRGNTEAFF
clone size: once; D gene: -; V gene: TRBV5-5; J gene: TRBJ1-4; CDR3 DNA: TGTGCCAGCAGCGAGAATGAAAAACTGTTTTTT; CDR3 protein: CASSENEKLFF
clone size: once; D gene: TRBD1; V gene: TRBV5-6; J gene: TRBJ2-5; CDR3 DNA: TGTGCCAGCAGCTACCCGACAGGGGGCTGGGAGACCCAGTACTTC; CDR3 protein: CASSYPTGGWETQYF
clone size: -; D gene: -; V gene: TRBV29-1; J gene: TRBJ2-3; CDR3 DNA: TGCAGCATCCGACGGGGGAGCCCTTCAGATACGCAGTATTTT; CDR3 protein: CSIRRGSPSDTQYF
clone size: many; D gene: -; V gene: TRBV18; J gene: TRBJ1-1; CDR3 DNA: TGTGCCAGCTCACCCACAGAGAACACTGAAGCTTTCTTT; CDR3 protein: CASSPTENTEAFF
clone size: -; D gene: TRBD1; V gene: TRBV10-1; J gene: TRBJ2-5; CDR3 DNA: TGCGCCAGCAGTGAGTCGACAGGGGACGGACAAGAGACCCAGTACTTC; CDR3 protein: CASSESTGDGQETQYF
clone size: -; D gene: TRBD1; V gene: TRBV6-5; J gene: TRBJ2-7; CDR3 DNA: TGTGCCAGCAGTGAGGGACAGATTAGGGAGCAGTACTTC; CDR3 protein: CASSEGQIREQYF
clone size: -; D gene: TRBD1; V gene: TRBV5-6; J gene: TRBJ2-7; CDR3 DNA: TGTGCCAGCAGCCTAAACGGACAGGGAACCTCCTACGAGCAGTACTTC; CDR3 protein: CASSLNGQGTSYEQYF
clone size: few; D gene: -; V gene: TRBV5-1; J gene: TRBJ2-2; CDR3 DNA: TGCGCCAGCAGCACCGGGACTGTCAACACCGGGGAGCTGTTTTTT; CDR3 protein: CASSTGTVNTGELFF
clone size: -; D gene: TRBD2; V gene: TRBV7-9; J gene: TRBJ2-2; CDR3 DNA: TGTGCCAGCAGCTTAGTTTCGGGGACTAGCAGTGCCGGGGAGCTGTTTTTT; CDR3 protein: CASSLVSGTSSAGELFF
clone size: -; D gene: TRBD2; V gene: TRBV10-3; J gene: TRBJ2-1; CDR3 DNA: TGTGCCATCAGTGATAGTGCGGGGGACAATGAGCAGTTCTTC; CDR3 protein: CAISDSAGDNEQFF
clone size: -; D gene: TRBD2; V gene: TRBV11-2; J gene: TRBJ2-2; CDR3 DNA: TGTGCCAGCAGCTTAAATGGACTAGCGGTGAACACCGGGGAGCTGTTTTTT; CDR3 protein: CASSLNGLAVNTGELFF
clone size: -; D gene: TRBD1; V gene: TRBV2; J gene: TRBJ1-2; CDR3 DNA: TGTGCCAGCAGAGAAGGGGGCTTGGACTATGGCTACACCTTC; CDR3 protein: CASREGGLDYGYTF
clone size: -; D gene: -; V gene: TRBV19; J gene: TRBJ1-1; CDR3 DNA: TGTGCCAGTAGTATCGGAGTCTCCGGGAACACTGAAGCTTTCTTT; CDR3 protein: CASSIGVSGNTEAFF